The 24 T cell receptor beta chains below all came from one sample that was sequenced in a study of T cells in Graves' hyperthyroidism and ophthalmopathy. RNA transcripts gave rise to amplified TCR beta CDR3 regions. The HTBI primer set drove a first-round RT-PCR of the TCR CDR3. In TCRdb, the multiplex PCR reads were re-called with MiXCR into one record per CDR3 protein. The table includes 490,000 or so distinct CDR3 sequences, approximately 23% detected once. Sequenced: blood. The source is a woman in her sixties or seventies with Graves' ophthalmopathy.

The chain recombines TRBV5-8 with TRBJ1-5; D is uncertain. The germline gives CDR1 SGHTS, CDR2 YDEGEE. This CDR3 is 14 amino acids long. V was cut by 1 base and J by 4 bases, with 9 bases left in between. CDR3 region: CASSLTGQNQPQHF. Here the CDR3 DNA reads TGTGCCAGCAGCTTGACCGGTCAAAATCAGCCCCAGCATTTT.

This chain uses TRBV28 with TRBJ1-3; D is uncertain. The CDR3 sequence is 12 residues long. V lost 3 bases and J 15 bases, leaving 15 bases between the germline ends. The V gene's germline CDR1 is MDHEN and CDR2 SYDVKM. The CDR3 reads CASSFYYMRPYF. Written as DNA, the CDR3 is TGTGCCAGCAGTTTCTACTACATGAGGCCATATTTT.

There are a few counts of this clonotype. V usage is TRBV5-1 and J usage is TRBJ1-5; TRBD1 agrees at 8 bases. The trim removed 1 base at V and 7 bases at J, leaving 7 bases unmatched. Germline V gene sequence: CDR1 SGHRS, CDR2 YFSETQ. This CDR3 has 15 amino acids. The CDR3 DNA follows: TGCGCCAGCAGCTTGACAGGGGGAGTAGAACAGCCCCAGCATTTT. It translates to CASSLTGGVEQPQHF.

In its sample, this clonotype was seen a few times. The rearrangement joins TRBV28 to TRBJ2-7, with 8 positions matching TRBD1. This CDR3 is 14 amino acids long. The junction had 7 bases not matched to a gene; V was cut back by 3 bases and J by 6 bases. Per germline, CDR1 MDHEN and CDR2 SYDVKM. The CDR3 sequence is CASSFKGTGPEQYF. The CDR3 DNA is TGTGCCAGCAGTTTTAAAGGGACAGGACCCGAGCAGTACTTC.

This clonotype has ten or more counts. The rearrangement uses TRBV14 and TRBJ2-2; D is unresolved. This CDR3 is 12 amino acids long. The germline V gene encodes CDR1 SGHDN and CDR2 FVKESK. Between the trimmed V and J ends, which lost 6 bases and 8 bases, there was a span of 10 bases. The CDR3 sequence: CASRESGGELFF. CDR3 DNA: TGTGCCAGCAGGGAAAGTGGTGGGGAGCTGTTTTTT. Filled out from reference TRBV14 and TRBJ2-2, the complete variable domain reads EAGVTQFPSHSVIEKGQTVTLRCDPISGHDNLYWYRRVMGKEIKFLLHFVKESKQDESGMPNNRFLAERTGGTYSTLKVQPAELEDSGVYFCASRESGGELFFGEGSRLTVL.

Notes on this clonotype: Relative to the germline gene, one junction end is altered; a read error may explain this. This chain connects TRBV3-1 to TRBJ2-2; 10 bases agree with TRBD2. The CDR3 extends over 17 amino acids. Germline lookup yields CDR1 LGHDT and CDR2 YNNKEL (reference sequence). The CDR3 reads CARSQSGRVRNTGELFF. The CDR3 DNA reads as TGTGCCCGCAGCCAGAGCGGGAGGGTGAGAAACACCGGGGAGCTGTTTTTT.

This clonotype was seen at least ten times. The chain joins TRBV28 to TRBJ2-7, with 9 bases matching TRBD2. Germline assignment: CDR1 MDHEN and CDR2 SYDVKM. The CDR3 consists of 16 residues. The J segment lost 0 bases and the V segment lost 1 base, leaving 4 bases of the junction unmatched. In DNA form, the CDR3 reads TGTGCCAGCAGTTTATACCCTAGCGGGATCTCCTACGAGCAGTACTTC. It codes for CASSLYPSGISYEQYF.

A single count supports this clonotype. The rearrangement joins TRBV20-1 to TRBJ1-2; D not certain. Germline CDR1 is DFQATT and CDR2 is SNEGSKA (reference sequence). The CDR3 is made up of 14 amino acids. V was trimmed by 0 bases and J by 1 base, leaving 9 bases between them. The CDR3 is CSARDGTVNYGYTF. For the CDR3, the DNA is TGCAGTGCTAGAGATGGAACAGTTAACTATGGCTACACCTTC.

The J gene is TRBJ2-1, the V gene TRBV11-2, with TRBD2 identical over 14 bases. From germline, CDR1 is SGHAT and CDR2 FQNNGV. The J segment lost 12 bases and the V segment lost 3 bases, leaving 7 bases of the junction unmatched. The CDR3 spans 15 residues. The CDR3 DNA is TGTGCCAGCAGCTTCTCGGGACTAGCGGGAGTCGGGCAGTTCTTC. Its protein product is CASSFSGLAGVGQFF.

This clonotype was counted at least ten times. J is TRBJ1-1 and V is TRBV20-1; possible D gene TRBD1, 6 bases. The CDR3 sequence is 14 residues long. V lost 2 bases to trimming and J lost 3 bases, with 13 bases between them. The germline CDR1 and CDR2 sequences are DFQATT and SNEGSKA (reference sequence). CDR3 DNA: TGCAGTGCTAGATATGCGGGGGCGGACACTGAAGCTTTCTTT. This codes for CSARYAGADTEAFF.

CDR3 DNA: TGTGCCTGGACAAAGGGACTCTCGGGTTACAATGAGCAGTTCTTC. This translates into CAWTKGLSGYNEQFF. V and J are TRBV30 and TRBJ2-1, with D possibly TRBD2 on 6 matching bases. Trimming shortened V by 4 bases and J by 4 bases, and 17 bases separated the two germline ends. The CDR3 sequence is 15 residues long. Looked up from germline, CDR1 is GTSNPN and CDR2 is SVGIG (reference sequence).

This clonotype was counted ten times or more. This chain connects TRBV3-1 to TRBJ2-7, with 12 bases identical to TRBD1. Germline V gene data show CDR1 as LGHDT and CDR2 as YNNKEL (reference sequence). J lost 6 bases, V lost 4 bases, and 10 bases had no gene match. The CDR3 is 16 amino acids. CDR3 region: CASSPQGGTGGAEQYF. The CDR3 DNA is TGTGCCAGCAGCCCCCAGGGGGGGACAGGGGGCGCCGAGCAGTACTTC.

This clonotype was counted many times. The V gene is TRBV11-2, the J gene TRBJ2-3, with 10 bases lining up with TRBD1. The CDR3 totals 15 residues. Germline loops: CDR1 SGHAT, CDR2 FQNNGV. Trimming removed 0 bases from V and 4 bases from J; junction bases left unmatched: 1. This chain's CDR3 is CASSLETGGADTQYF. CDR3 coding DNA: TGTGCCAGCAGCTTAGAGACAGGGGGCGCAGATACGCAGTATTTT.

The chain carries TRBV3-1 and TRBJ1-2, with a weak D call TRBD1 (5 bases). From germline, CDR1 is LGHDT and CDR2 YNNKEL (reference sequence). V gave up 4 bases and J gave up 4 bases, with 16 bases separating them. The CDR3 length is 15 residues. This CDR3 is CASSRRDGESYGYTF. CDR3 nucleotide sequence: TGTGCCAGCAGCCGCCGGGACGGCGAAAGCTATGGCTACACCTTC. Full variable domain (rest looked up from reference TRBV3-1 and TRBJ1-2): DTAVSQTPKYLVTQMGNDKSIKCEQNLGHDTMYWYKQDSKKFLKIMFSYNNKELIINETVPNRFSPKSPDKAHLNLHINSLELGDSAVYFCASSRRDGESYGYTFGSGTRLTVV.

This clonotype was counted at least ten times. The V and J genes are TRBV7-2 and TRBJ2-3; 9 positions agree with TRBD1. The germline CDR1 and CDR2 sequences are SGHTA and FQGNSA. The CDR3 runs to 15 residues. J was trimmed by 2 bases and V by 4 bases; bases with no gene match: 4. In DNA form, the CDR3 reads TGTGCCAGCAGCTCAACAGGGGGCATCACAGATACGCAGTATTTT. It codes for CASSSTGGITDTQYF.

This chain joins TRBV20-1 and TRBJ2-1, with 8 bases matching TRBD2. The CDR3 contains 13 residues. Per germline, CDR1 DFQATT and CDR2 SNEGSKA (reference sequence). The J segment lost 13 bases and the V segment lost 6 bases, leaving 14 bases of the junction unmatched. The CDR3 region has the DNA TGCAGTGCGCCCGATAGCGGGATTCCTACACAGTTCTTC. Translation: CSAPDSGIPTQFF.

The chain's CDR3 is CASSYLGLSSPLHF. In nucleotides, the CDR3 is TGTGCCAGCAGTTATTTAGGGCTAAGTTCACCCCTCCACTTT. This chain links TRBV28 with TRBJ1-6; D is unresolved. V dropped 4 bases and J dropped 9 bases, with 13 bases sitting between them. Germline V lookup: CDR1 MDHEN, CDR2 SYDVKM. The CDR3 runs to 14 residues.

The chain carries TRBV20-1 and TRBJ2-1, with D perhaps TRBD2 (6 bases). This CDR3 has 15 residues. CDR1 DFQATT and CDR2 SNEGSKA come from the germline V gene (reference sequence). V was shortened by 1 base and J by 6 bases, with 16 bases between the two germline ends. CDR3 sequence reads: CSARGGRELGNEQFF. CDR3 bases: TGCAGTGCTAGAGGTGGGCGGGAACTGGGCAATGAGCAGTTCTTC.

This clonotype was picked up a small number of times. V usage is TRBV6-1 and J usage is TRBJ2-3; a weak D match, TRBD2 (6 bases). Germline CDR1 reads MNHNS; CDR2 reads SASEGT. This CDR3 comprises 13 residues. V gave up 7 bases and J gave up 2 bases, with 10 bases separating them. CDR3 nucleotides: TGTGCCAGCATCTCGGGGGACACAGATACGCAGTATTTT. This sequence encodes CASISGDTDTQYF.

At least ten counts were recorded for this clonotype. The rearrangement links TRBV6-1 to TRBJ2-7, with 8 nucleotides matching TRBD2. CDR1 and CDR2 from the germline V gene are MNHNS and SASEGT. CDR3 length: 13 amino acids. V trimming: 5 bases; J trimming: 3 bases; junction bases outside the gene matches: 3. CDR3 residues: CASSPSGSYEQYF. The CDR3 DNA follows: TGTGCCAGCAGTCCAAGCGGGAGCTACGAGCAGTACTTC.

The chain couples TRBV19 to TRBJ2-7; possible D gene TRBD2, 6 bases. From germline, CDR1 is LNHDA and CDR2 SQIVND (reference sequence). V dropped 1 base and J dropped 3 bases, with 13 bases sitting between them. The CDR3 contains 15 residues. CDR3 amino acids: CASSIGGTGIYEQYF. The DNA for the CDR3 is TGTGCCAGTAGTATAGGAGGGACTGGGATCTACGAGCAGTACTTC.

Details on this clonotype: A much larger clonotype is one base distant, so this may be a read error. Here the CDR3 reads CSVSGTSGDEQYF. CDR3 nucleotide sequence: TGCAGCGTTTCGGGGACTAGCGGGGACGAGCAGTACTTC. V usage is TRBV29-1 and J usage is TRBJ2-7, with 13 nucleotides matching TRBD2. The V and J ends lost 5 bases and 5 bases, in that order; junction bases with no gene match: 3. The CDR3 sequence is 13 residues long. Germline assignment: CDR1 SQVTM and CDR2 ANQGSEA.

This clonotype was counted many times. The rearrangement links TRBV28 to TRBJ1-1; the match to TRBD1 covers 7 bases. J gave up 0 bases and V 6 bases, and 7 bases lay outside the gene matches. CDR3 length: 15 residues. Germline CDR1 reads MDHEN; CDR2 reads SYDVKM. The CDR3 region is CASRSTGTMNTEAFF. The CDR3 region has the DNA TGTGCCAGCAGATCGACAGGGACCATGAACACTGAAGCTTTCTTT. Filled out from reference TRBV28 and TRBJ1-1, the complete variable domain reads DVKVTQSSRYLVKRTGEKVFLECVQDMDHENMFWYRQDPGLGLRLIYFSYDVKMKEKGDIPEGYSVSREKKERFSLILESASTNQTSMYLCASRSTGTMNTEAFFGQGTRLTVV.

This clonotype occurred a few times. The V and J genes are TRBV18 and TRBJ2-3; the D gene is possibly TRBD1 (5 bases). The CDR3 length is 16 residues. Looked up from germline, CDR1 is KGHSH and CDR2 is LQKENI. V lost 3 bases and J lost 0, with 13 bases in between. CDR3 protein: CASSPRVFSSTDTQYF. The DNA for the CDR3 is TGTGCCAGCTCACCCAGGGTGTTTTCTAGCACAGATACGCAGTATTTT.